This T cell receptor (beta chain) appears in the sequencing data of a study of blood T cell repertoires in COVID-19. The V end was cut by 2 bases, the J end by 2 bases, with 7 bases between. The length of the CDR3 is 13 residues. Germline V gene data show CDR1 as LNHDA and CDR2 as SQIVND (reference sequence). Data came from immunoSEQ multiplex PCR; TCRdb stores just in-frame clones and leaves some out. This sample has tens of thousands of clones; around 73% occur once, and the top ten carry roughly 32%. The chain employs TRBV19 and TRBJ2-7, with D maybe TRBD1 (6 bases). The sequenced material came from peripheral blood. The sequence was obtained from a man of 80 years or more with acute or convalescent COVID-19. The CDR3 DNA reads TGTGCCAGTAGTATACAGGGGACCTACGAGCAGTACTTC. Protein sequence: CASSIQGTYEQYF.